The 21 T cell receptor beta chains below were found in one sample sequenced in a study of CD8 T cells in ankylosing spondylitis. Overall study findings and caveats: A TCR beta motif of roughly eight highly homologous variants seemed to mark ankylosing spondylitis blood.

These receptors' antigens are unknown. One entry per CDR3 protein, called by TCRdb with MiXCR from the 5' RACE reads. Among about 540,000 distinct CDR3 sequences listed, about 12% were seen once. Sequenced sample: blood, either unsorted or a sorted T cell fraction (not recorded which). The receptors come from a male donor with ankylosing spondylitis.

In its sample, this clonotype was seen a few times. V gene TRBV5-1 combines with J gene TRBJ2-1; D gene uncertain. The CDR3 totals 12 residues. Germline CDR1 reads SGHRS; CDR2 reads YFSETQ. The ends were cut back, 2 bases at V and 8 bases at J, with 8 bases in the middle. The CDR3 sequence is CASSFLLDEQFF. The CDR3 region has the DNA TGCGCCAGCAGCTTCCTGCTAGATGAGCAGTTCTTC.

V and J are TRBV20-1 and TRBJ1-2; a possible D gene is TRBD1 (6 bases). V dropped 6 bases and J dropped 7 bases, with 15 bases sitting between them. Germline V gene sequence: CDR1 DFQATT, CDR2 SNEGSKA (reference sequence). There are 12 residues in the CDR3. The CDR3 is CSALLQGGGYTF. The DNA of the CDR3 is TGCAGTGCCCTACTACAGGGAGGTGGCTACACCTTC.

V and J are TRBV27 and TRBJ2-3, with D possibly matching TRBD1 (5 bases). Trimming took off 0 bases at V and 3 bases at J, with 7 bases between the two ends. This CDR3 region has 14 residues. The V gene's germline CDR1 is MNHEY and CDR2 SMNVEV (reference sequence). The CDR3 loop is CASSLSAGTDTQYF. In DNA form, the CDR3 reads TGTGCCAGCAGTTTATCCGCAGGGACAGATACGCAGTATTTT.

The chain employs TRBV3-1 and TRBJ1-2; the D is unclear. This CDR3 has 14 amino acids. CDR1 is LGHDT, CDR2 YNNKEL, per germline (reference sequence). The V gene lost 2 bases and the J gene lost 4 bases, with 11 bases spanning the gap. The CDR3: CASSQNRRSYGYTF. CDR3 nucleotides: TGTGCCAGCAGCCAAAATCGTCGGAGCTATGGCTACACCTTC.

The genes are TRBV6-6 and TRBJ1-2, with TRBD1 matching over 9 bases. Germline CDR1 and CDR2: MNHNY and SVGAGI (reference sequence). The CDR3 has 13 amino acids. Unmatched junction bases numbered 1, after V lost 6 bases and J lost 2 bases. Written as DNA, the CDR3 is TGTGCCAGCAGGGACAGGGGAAACTATGGCTACACCTTC. Protein sequence: CASRDRGNYGYTF.

The CDR3 region is CASSLVSGLAGELFF. DNA for the CDR3: TGTGCCAGCAGCTTAGTCAGCGGGCTCGCCGGGGAGCTGTTTTTT. The chain couples TRBV11-3 to TRBJ2-2; D is possibly TRBD2 (6 bases). Germline-derived CDR1 and CDR2 are SGHNT and YENEEA. V dropped 1 base and J dropped 6 bases, with 12 bases sitting between them. The CDR3 is 15 residues long.

The chain recombines TRBV28 with TRBJ2-7, with 7 positions matching TRBD1. After removal of 4 bases from V and 4 bases from J, the junction contained 10 bases not matched to a gene. Germline V gives CDR1 MDHEN, CDR2 SYDVKM. This CDR3 has 15 residues. In DNA, the CDR3 is TGTGCCAGCAGTTACTCCGGGACAGCAGGATACGAGCAGTACTTC. Translation: CASSYSGTAGYEQYF.

The CDR3 DNA sequence: TGTGCCAGCAGCCCCCAACTAGCGGGATCATACCCAGATACGCAGTATTTT. It translates to CASSPQLAGSYPDTQYF. This sequence joins TRBV7-9 and TRBJ2-3, with 10 bases identical to TRBD2. This CDR3 has 17 residues. V trimming: 5 bases; J trimming: 4 bases; junction bases outside the gene matches: 12. Per germline, CDR1 SEHNR and CDR2 FQNEAQ (reference sequence).

This clonotype was counted only a few times. This chain connects TRBV6-1 to TRBJ1-1, with 8 positions matching TRBD1. Per the germline V gene, CDR1 is MNHNS and CDR2 is SASEGT. This CDR3 contains 13 residues. With 7 bases clipped from V and 3 bases from J, the junction kept 4 bases outside the gene matches. The chain's CDR3 is CASTMTGDTEAFF. The CDR3 region has the DNA TGTGCCAGCACTATGACAGGGGACACTGAAGCTTTCTTT.

In its sample, this clonotype was seen a few times. This chain joins TRBV29-1 and TRBJ2-3; TRBD2 matches 7 bases. In germline, CDR1 is SQVTM, CDR2 ANQGSEA. The V gene end was trimmed by 5 bases and the J gene end by 0 bases; junction bases not matched to a gene: 2. The CDR3 has 13 amino acids. The CDR3 region is CSVTSVSTDTQYF. The CDR3 nucleotides are TGCAGCGTTACTAGCGTCAGCACAGATACGCAGTATTTT.

J is TRBJ1-1 and V is TRBV10-3; D might be TRBD1 (5 bases). The CDR3 has 14 residues. V was cut by 4 bases and J by 2 bases, with 11 bases left in between. The germline gives CDR1 ENHRY, CDR2 SYGVKD. Here the CDR3 reads CAISGGTVNTEAFF. CDR3 bases: TGTGCCATCAGTGGAGGGACGGTTAACACTGAAGCTTTCTTT.

This chain connects TRBV5-1 to TRBJ2-1, with 9 bases that match TRBD2. The CDR3 is 15 residues long. The J segment lost 5 bases and the V segment lost 1 base, leaving 4 bases of the junction unmatched. CDR1 and CDR2 from the germline V gene are SGHRS and YFSETQ. CDR3 coding DNA: TGCGCCAGCAGCTTGAGCGGGAGGCCGCACAATGAGCAGTTCTTC. Its protein product is CASSLSGRPHNEQFF.

This clonotype was seen at least ten times. The gene calls are TRBV5-1 and TRBJ2-2; D possibly corresponds to TRBD2 (5 bases). Germline CDR1 SGHRS, CDR2 YFSETQ. This CDR3 has 15 amino acids. V was trimmed by 4 bases and J by 9 bases, leaving 19 bases between them. This CDR3 is CASSVTPGTERELFF. The DNA of the CDR3 is TGCGCCAGCAGCGTTACTCCGGGAACCGAACGGGAGCTGTTTTTT.

CDR3 nucleotide sequence: TGCAGTGCTAGATTTGACGGGACAAGAAACACCGGGGAGCTGTTTTTT. Protein sequence: CSARFDGTRNTGELFF. The chain combines TRBV20-1 with TRBJ2-2; a possible D gene is TRBD1 (6 bases). The germline CDR1 and CDR2 sequences are DFQATT and SNEGSKA (reference sequence). The ends were cut back, 2 bases at V and 2 bases at J, with 15 bases in the middle. The CDR3 covers 16 residues.

There are many counts of this clonotype. This sequence joins TRBV7-2 and TRBJ2-3; D gene uncertain. Germline lookup yields CDR1 SGHTA and CDR2 FQGNSA. The CDR3 length is 14 residues. The V end was cut by 4 bases, the J end by 5 bases, with 13 bases between. DNA of the CDR3: TGTGCCAGCAGCTCCTATAACCCGGGAGATACGCAGTATTTT. It translates to CASSSYNPGDTQYF.

This clonotype was seen a handful of times. The J gene is TRBJ2-1, the V gene TRBV6-2 or TRBV6-3; D perhaps matches TRBD2 (5 bases). CDR3 length: 13 amino acids. Trimming removed 5 bases from V and 5 bases from J, with 10 bases in between. Germline V gene lookup returns CDR1 MNHEY and CDR2 SVGEGT. Written as DNA, the CDR3 is TGTGCCAGCAGTCCCGACTACCACAATGAGCAGTTCTTC. Amino acids: CASSPDYHNEQFF.

A few counts support this clonotype. The genes are TRBV3-1 and TRBJ2-3; TRBD2 agrees at 14 bases. V gave up 5 bases and J gave up 3 bases; unmatched junction bases: 10. Germline values: CDR1 LGHDT, CDR2 YNNKEL (reference sequence). This CDR3 comprises 18 residues. CDR3 nucleotide sequence: TGTGCCAGCAGCTCCCATGGGACTAGCGGGAGTTATACAGATACGCAGTATTTT. Residues: CASSSHGTSGSYTDTQYF.

This clonotype was observed many times. The CDR3 DNA reads as TGTGCCAGCAGTTGGCAGGGGGCGTCCACTGAAGCTTTCTTT. Translated: CASSWQGASTEAFF. The chain employs TRBV12-3 or TRBV12-4 and TRBJ1-1; 8 bases match TRBD1. The ends lost 4 bases at V and 4 bases at J; junction bases unmatched: 5. The CDR3 sequence is 14 residues long.

The chain joins TRBV20-1 to TRBJ2-5; 11 bases map to TRBD2. The germline V gene encodes CDR1 DFQATT and CDR2 SNEGSKA (reference sequence). The CDR3 is 14 amino acids. The chain's CDR3 is CCHPLAGGGETQYF. Written as DNA, the CDR3 is TGCTGTCATCCCCTAGCGGGAGGAGGGGAGACCCAGTACTTC.

The genes are TRBV10-1 and TRBJ2-5, with TRBD2 identical over 8 bases. Germline V gene lookup returns CDR1 WNHNN and CDR2 SYGVQD (reference sequence). The CDR3 has 15 residues. V trimming: 6 bases; J trimming: 3 bases; junction bases outside the gene matches: 9. The CDR3 region is CASSEPGLGKETQYF. The CDR3 nucleotides read TGCGCCAGCAGCGAACCGGGACTAGGGAAAGAGACCCAGTACTTC.

This clonotype has only a few counts. This chain joins TRBV3-1 and TRBJ1-4; D unresolved. The CDR3 loop spans 16 amino acids. V lost 1 base, J lost 8 bases, and 17 bases lay in between. Germline assignment: CDR1 LGHDT and CDR2 YNNKEL (reference sequence). This CDR3 is CASSQGLTGGGEKLFF. CDR3 in DNA: TGTGCCAGCAGCCAAGGTCTTACTGGAGGTGGGGAAAAACTGTTTTTT. Full variable domain (outside the CDR3, taken from reference TRBV3-1 and TRBJ1-4): DTAVSQTPKYLVTQMGNDKSIKCEQNLGHDTMYWYKQDSKKFLKIMFSYNNKELIINETVPNRFSPKSPDKAHLNLHINSLELGDSAVYFCASSQGLTGGGEKLFFGSGTQLSVL.